Reported below is one T cell receptor beta chain. The target of this receptor is not known. No base quality values were provided; no much bigger clone lies one nucleotide off. CDR1 and CDR2 are drawn from the germline V gene (reference sequence): MNHEY, SMNVEV. Taken from cysteine to phenylalanine, the CDR3 has 12 residues. Just CDR3 DNA is preserved here, 36 bases in frame from base 1. The germline V and J ends show losses of 5 bases and 8 bases respectively, and no gene match explains 3 bases of the junction. The data stem from a study of shared clonotypes between healthy human individuals (dated by TCRdb to the early 2020s). Notes on the research overall: A couple of women and a few men aged 18 to 49 years were included in the cohort. For each donor, three plates each were used for CD4 naive and CD4 memory, two plates were used for CD8 naive, and one plate was used for CD8 memory. The study deeply sequenced blood TCR repertoires of five healthy adults to estimate repertoire size and the extent of clonotype sharing between individuals. To increase sequencing depth and limit assay-specific biases, different laboratories used diverse techniques to prepare libraries and sequence TCR repertoires. Each donor's leukapheresis produced roughly between roughly 0.9 and 9 billion PBMCs. What the authors observed across the whole study: Sampling was limited to blood, and TCR repertoires in tissue likely differ from TCR repertoires in blood. Naive subsets generally had larger estimated clonotype richness than memory subsets. Compared with non-shared clonotypes, the clonotypes found in all four sorted-subset donors had higher generation probabilities. Because the study included only a small number of donors, the genetic and exposure-history diversity represented was limited. About 5% of naive CD4, more than 3% of naive CD8, approximately 2.2% of memory CD4, and about 0.4% of memory CD8 clonotypes were shared across a few donors. Pairwise subsampling indicated that sequencing depth was expected to affect the degree of clonotype sharing among donors. Rarefaction of sorted-subset datasets indicated incomplete sequencing despite the large sequencing depth.

CD8 naive samples were CD45RO-negative cells positively selected for CCR7, giving a CD45RA+CCR7+ population that excluded TemRA cells. Donors were healthy HIV-negative adults with no recently reported acute infections or vaccinations. Every donor was a Caucasian adult living in Nashville, Tennessee, USA. After blood collection by leukapheresis, PBMCs were isolated using Ficoll-Histopaque density gradient centrifugation and then cryopreserved in the vapor phase of liquid nitrogen. Purity and quantity of every magnetically sorted T cell population were checked by analytical flow cytometry. From each sorted fraction, genomic DNA was isolated and quantified by UV absorbance on a Nanodrop 2000c. TCR CDR3 regions were amplified from genomic DNA by multiplex PCR using the deep immunoSEQ assay. Extracted genomic DNA from each cell subset was spread evenly across all wells of several immunoSEQ 96-well plates, with each plate serving as a replicate. Each replicate PCR for sorted subsets received approximately 220 ng genomic DNA, equal to tens of thousands of T cell genomes. Purified libraries were quantified with a Qubit 3.0 fluorometer, sized on a Bioanalyzer 2100, and re-quantified with the KAPA Library Quantification kit. Every immunoSEQ 96-well plate was sequenced on a separate single-read 150-cycle Illumina NextSeq 550 flow cell. Processing in the source paper ran as follows. Because the immunoSEQ output held only junctional sequences and lacked quality scores, the filtering could not match the filtering applied to full-length reads. To assign V/J genes and CDR3, sequences were annotated against IMGT germline references using PyIR, a Python wrapper for IgBLAST v1.9. Reads were removed for weak V/J assignments (E-value above 1e-6), missing CDR3, stop codons, out-of-frame junctions, or ambiguous translated residues. V3J clonotypes were defined as sequences sharing the same inferred V gene, J gene, and CDR3 amino acid sequence. To compute the percentage overlap between repertoires, the number of shared unique clonotypes was divided by the size of the smaller repertoire. Repertoire richness was assessed with RTK rarefaction, the Chao1 estimator, and Recon v2.1 estimates of unobserved clonotypes. Generation probabilities were computed with OLGA for all TCRbeta clonotypes obtained by the gDNA method from several donors. TCRdb stores this immuneACCESS table with in-frame sequences only. Part of the clones is absent; in the studies checked, under half of the shortfall reflects unresolved V genes, and no reason is known for the rest. V, J and clone size were drawn from that table, and D and trimming were deduced from the DNA. In this sample the table shows about 2 million clones, about 95% of which occur a single time. The top ten clonotypes cover 0.85% to 1.3% of the sample.

The sample consisted of naive CD8+ T cells sorted from blood. Interpreted using the paper, the cell subset or site label stands for: CD45RA+CCR7+. The source is a young man in good health. This sequence uses TRBV27 and TRBJ2-1; TRBD2 aligns with 7 central bases. CDR3 protein: CASSRLADEQFF. The DNA is as follows: TGTGCCAGCAGTAGACTAGCCGATGAGCAGTTCTTC.